One T cell receptor beta chain is described in this entry. The junction departs from germline at one end; a sequencing error may be responsible. The sample is drawn from a study of T cells in Graves' hyperthyroidism and ophthalmopathy. The TCR beta CDR3 regions underwent amplification using RNA transcripts as the source. A first-round RT-PCR of the TCR CDR3 used the HTBI primer set. TCRdb used MiXCR to reprocess the multiplex PCR reads, holding one entry per CDR3 protein. The sample includes nearly 750,000 distinct CDR3 sequences, about a third seen only once; the top ten take less than 35%. The CDR3 is 18 residues long. Germline CDR1 reads SGHAT; CDR2 reads FQNNGV.

V is TRBV11-2 and J is TRBJ1-6; D not resolved. The sequence derives from a woman between 40 and 55 years old with Graves' hyperthyroidism. The sample taken for sequencing was blood. CDR3 coding DNA: TGTGTCAGCAGCCAAGATCCAGCCCCCAGCTCCTATAATTCACCCCTCCACTTT. Translation gives CVSSQDPAPSSYNSPLHF.